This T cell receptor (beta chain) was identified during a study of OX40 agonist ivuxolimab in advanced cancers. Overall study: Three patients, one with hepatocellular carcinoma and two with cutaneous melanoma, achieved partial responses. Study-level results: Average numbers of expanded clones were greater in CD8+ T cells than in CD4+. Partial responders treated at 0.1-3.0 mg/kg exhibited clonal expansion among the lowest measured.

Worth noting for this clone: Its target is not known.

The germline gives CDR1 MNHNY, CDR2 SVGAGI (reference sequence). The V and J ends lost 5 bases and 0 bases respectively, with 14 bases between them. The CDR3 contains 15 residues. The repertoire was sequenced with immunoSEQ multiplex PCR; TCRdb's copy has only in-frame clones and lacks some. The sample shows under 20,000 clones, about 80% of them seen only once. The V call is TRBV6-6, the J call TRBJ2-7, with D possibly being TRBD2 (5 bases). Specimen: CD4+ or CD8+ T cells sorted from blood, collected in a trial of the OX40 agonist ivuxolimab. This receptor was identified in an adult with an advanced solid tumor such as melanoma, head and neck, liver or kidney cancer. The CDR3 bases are TGTGCCAGCAGTCCAAGGACTTACAACTCCTACGAGCAGTACTTC. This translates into CASSPRTYNSYEQYF.